These T cell receptor beta chains were read from a single sample in a study of Graves' ophthalmopathy and Graves' hyperthyroidism. TCRdb independently ran MiXCR on the multiplex PCR reads; one entry per CDR3 protein. Of roughly 610,000 distinct CDR3 sequences in the sample, over 20% were seen once. Sequenced input: peripheral blood. These receptors all stem from a woman aged 18-29 years with stable Graves' hyperthyroidism. Some clones in this sample may be carry-over from other donors' samples. Both conserved end residues are part of each CDR3. A D gene is named only where the DNA matches it firmly. A clone size is listed for some rows: how often the clone was seen (once, few, many), or a class if it is expanded.

>few|TRBJ1-5|TRBD1|TRBV11-1
TGTGCCAGCAGTCATATAAGGGAAGGGGGCAGTCAGCCCCAGCATTTT
CASSHIREGGSQPQHF
>few|TRBJ2-2|TRBD2|TRBV28
TGTGCTTTTTCGGGGGGGACCGGGGAGCTGTTTTTT
CAFSGGTGELFF
>many|TRBJ2-7|-|TRBV30
TGTGCCTGGAGCGTGTTTAGCTCCTACGAGCAGTACTTC
CAWSVFSSYEQYF
>-|TRBJ2-7|-|TRBV11-2
TGTGCCAGCAGCTTAGGTCGCATAAGGGTAGGAAAAGGCGAGCAGTACTTC
CASSLGRIRVGKGEQYF
>few|TRBJ1-1|-|TRBV6-1
TGTGCCAGCAGAGGGGGAGTTGGGCTAACTGAAGCTTTCTTT
CASRGGVGLTEAFF
>many|TRBJ2-5|-|TRBV12-3/TRBV12-4
TGTGCCAGCAGTTTAGCGGGAATACGAGAGACCCAGTACTTC
CASSLAGIRETQYF
>-|TRBJ1-1|-|TRBV12-3/TRBV12-4
TGTGCCAGCAGCCAAACCCGGACGAGTTTGAACACTGAAGCTTTCTTT
CASSQTRTSLNTEAFF
>-|TRBJ1-5|-|TRBV6-1
TGTGCCATCTCCATCAATCAGCCCCAGCATTTT
CAISINQPQHF
>-|TRBJ1-6|-|TRBV27
TGTGCCAGCAGTTTAGCAGGGGCGTACGATTCACCCCTCCACTTT
CASSLAGAYDSPLHF
>many|TRBJ2-7|-|TRBV7-2
TGTGCCAGCAGCTTATTCGGGGGGCGGAACGAGCAGTACTTC
CASSLFGGRNEQYF
>many|TRBJ2-5|-|TRBV24-1
TGTGCCACCAGTGCCGGAGGAGGGGAGACCCAGTACTTC
CATSAGGGETQYF
>many|TRBJ2-5|TRBD1|TRBV12-3/TRBV12-4
TGTGCCAGCAGTTTCACAGGGGGCCCCGAAGAGACCCAGTACTTC
CASSFTGGPEETQYF
>many|TRBJ2-7|-|TRBV6-2/TRBV6-3
TGTGCCACCGATAACGACGACTTTGGCGAGCAGTACTTC
CATDNDDFGEQYF
>few|TRBJ1-1|-|TRBV7-9
TGTGCCAGCTTAGGGGAGCTACTCACTGAAGCTTTCTTT
CASLGELLTEAFF
>many|TRBJ2-5|-|TRBV27
TGTGCCAGCAGTTCCCCGGACAGCCAAGAGACCCAGTACTTC
CASSSPDSQETQYF
>many|TRBJ2-5|-|TRBV20-1
TGCAGTGCTCGGACTCCCACGGAGACCCAGTACTTC
CSARTPTETQYF
>few|TRBJ2-2|-|TRBV11-2
TGTGCCAGCAGCTTGCACCCCGTTAGGGCGGACACCGGGGAGCTGTTTTTT
CASSLHPVRADTGELFF
>-|TRBJ2-7|TRBD1|TRBV20-1
TGCAGTGCTAGGGACAGGAGAGCCTACGAGCAGTACTTC
CSARDRRAYEQYF
>-|TRBJ1-1|-|TRBV28
TGTGCCAGCGGTAGACCGGGGTTTACGCCGAACACTGAAGCTTTCTTT
CASGRPGFTPNTEAFF
>many|TRBJ1-1|-|TRBV5-1
TGCGCCAGCAGCTCCAACAGGGAGAACACTGAAGCTTTCTTT
CASSSNRENTEAFF
>many|TRBJ2-2|-|TRBV2
TGTGCCAGCCTGCAAGGGCCCGGGGAGCTGTTTTTT
CASLQGPGELFF
>-|TRBJ1-2|-|TRBV19
TGTGCCAGTGCCAATTTCTGGAGCTACACCTTC
CASANFWSYTF
>-|TRBJ2-2|-|TRBV11-2
TGTGCCAGCAGCTTCCAGACACCCGCGAACACCGGGGAGCTGTTTTTT
CASSFQTPANTGELFF
>many|TRBJ1-2|TRBD1|TRBV5-5
TGTGCCAGCAGCTCGCCGATCGACAGGGGGCATGGCTACACCTTC
CASSSPIDRGHGYTF
>many|TRBJ2-7|TRBD2|TRBV5-1
TGCGCCAGCAGCTTGGCGCGGGAGTCCCCCTACGAGCAGTACTTC
CASSLARESPYEQYF
>-|TRBJ1-6|-|TRBV2
TGTGCCATTAGCCTGACCAATTCACCCCTCCACTTT
CAISLTNSPLHF
>-|TRBJ2-2|TRBD1|TRBV10-3
TGTGCCGCTTACAGGGGGCAAGGAGACACCGGGGAGCTGTTTTTT
CAAYRGQGDTGELFF
>-|TRBJ2-5|-|TRBV30
TGTGCCTGGGGACTTAAAGAGACCCAGTACTTC
CAWGLKETQYF
>-|TRBJ2-4|TRBD2|TRBV12-3/TRBV12-4
TGTGCCAGCAGAATAGCGGGAATCGGAAACATTAAGTACTTC
CASRIAGIGNIKYF
>few|TRBJ1-1|-|TRBV11-2
TGTGCCAGCAGCTCCTGGGTTGGTAAGGTCCGGGGCACTGAAGCTTTCTTT
CASSSWVGKVRGTEAFF
>-|TRBJ2-7|TRBD1|TRBV12-3/TRBV12-4
TGTGCCAGCAGTTCATACCGGGACAGGGGTACTGACTCCTACGAGCAGTACTTC
CASSSYRDRGTDSYEQYF
>many|TRBJ1-3|-|TRBV28
TGTGCCAGCAGTTCCCCCCGTCGGGGGGGCTCTGGAAACACCATATATTTT
CASSSPRRGGSGNTIYF
>many|TRBJ1-6|TRBD1|TRBV6-5
TGTGCCAGCATTACCAGTCCCGGGACAGGGTTGGGGGGCAATAATTCACCCCTCCACTTT
CASITSPGTGLGGNNSPLHF
>many|TRBJ2-7|TRBD1|TRBV11-2
TGTGCCAGCAGCTCCCAGGGGGTGGAAGAGCAGTACTTC
CASSSQGVEEQYF
>many|TRBJ2-2|-|TRBV7-3
TGTGCCAGCCGTTTCTCCGGGGCGAACACCGGGGAGCTGTTTTTT
CASRFSGANTGELFF
>many|TRBJ2-7|-|TRBV4-1
TGCGCCAGCAGCCAACCCACGGCTAGCCGCTACTACGAGCAGTACTTC
CASSQPTASRYYEQYF
>-|TRBJ1-1|-|TRBV20-1
TGCAGTGCTAGACCCCGGGCAGGCGGGAGGAACACTGAAGCTTTCTTT
CSARPRAGGRNTEAFF
>many|TRBJ1-1|-|TRBV27
TGTGCCAGCAGTGTCGGGACCCCCGCGGTTTATTCGGCTTTCTTT
CASSVGTPAVYSAFF
>many|TRBJ2-7|-|TRBV27
TGTGCCAGCAGCCTCCGTCGCTCGGGCTACGAGCAGTACTTC
CASSLRRSGYEQYF
>many|TRBJ2-5|-|TRBV10-1
TGCGCCAGCAGTGAGGGTAGCTTGGAGACCCAGTACTTC
CASSEGSLETQYF
>many|TRBJ1-2|-|TRBV2
TGTGCCAGCATCCTAGGACATCCTAACTATGGCTACACCTTC
CASILGHPNYGYTF
>many|TRBJ2-5|-|TRBV10-1
TGCGCCAGCAGTGGTAAAGTGGGGGAGACCCAGTACTTC
CASSGKVGETQYF
>many|TRBJ1-2|TRBD1|TRBV4-2
TGTGCCAGCAGTCGGACCGGGACAGGGGTTGGAAACTATGGCTACACCTTC
CASSRTGTGVGNYGYTF
>many|TRBJ1-1|TRBD1|TRBV4-1
TGCGCCAGCAGCCAACCAGGACAGGGGGTGAACACTGAAGCTTTCTTT
CASSQPGQGVNTEAFF
>many|TRBJ2-5|-|TRBV7-8
TGTGCCAGCAGCTTAGGACAGAAAAAGACCCAGTACTTC
CASSLGQKKTQYF
>-|TRBJ1-2|-|TRBV19
TGTGCCAGTAGCCCCTCGACAGCCCACTATGGCTACACCTTC
CASSPSTAHYGYTF
>-|TRBJ2-2|-|TRBV12-3/TRBV12-4
TGTGCCAGCAGTTTCCTGAGACAGGTGGGATCCGGGGAGCTGTTTTTT
CASSFLRQVGSGELFF
>many|TRBJ2-7|-|TRBV5-5
TGTGCCAGCAGCCTAGGGGGGCAGAGCTCCTACGAGCAGTACTTC
CASSLGGQSSYEQYF
>many|TRBJ1-2|-|TRBV12-5
TGTGCTGGCCCAGAAGACTACAGCTACACCTTC
CAGPEDYSYTF
>-|TRBJ1-2|-|TRBV10-3
TGTGCCATCAGTGAGTCGAGGACCCCGGGAGATGGCTACACCTTC
CAISESRTPGDGYTF
>-|TRBJ2-7|-|TRBV20-1
TGCAGTGCTAGAGTAGAGGGGGTCGGCGAGCAGTACTTC
CSARVEGVGEQYF
>many|TRBJ1-1|-|TRBV20-1
TGCAGTGCTCCCAATGAAGCTTTCTTT
CSAPNEAFF